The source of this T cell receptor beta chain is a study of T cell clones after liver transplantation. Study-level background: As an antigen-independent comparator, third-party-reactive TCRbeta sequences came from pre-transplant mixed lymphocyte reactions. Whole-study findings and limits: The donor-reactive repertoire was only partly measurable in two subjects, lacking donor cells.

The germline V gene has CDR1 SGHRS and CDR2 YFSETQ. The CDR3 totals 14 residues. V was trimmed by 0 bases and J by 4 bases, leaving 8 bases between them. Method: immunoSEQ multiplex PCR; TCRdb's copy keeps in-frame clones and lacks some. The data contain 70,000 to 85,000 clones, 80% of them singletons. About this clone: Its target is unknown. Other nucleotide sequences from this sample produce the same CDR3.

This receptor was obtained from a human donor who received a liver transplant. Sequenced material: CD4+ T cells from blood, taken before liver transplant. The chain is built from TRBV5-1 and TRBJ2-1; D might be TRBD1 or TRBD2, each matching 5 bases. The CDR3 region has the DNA TGCGCCAGCAGCTTGGCCGGGGCTTACAATGAGCAGTTCTTC. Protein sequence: CASSLAGAYNEQFF. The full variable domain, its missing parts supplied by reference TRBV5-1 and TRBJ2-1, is KAGVTQTPRYLIKTRGQQVTLSCSPISGHRSVSWYQQTPGQGLQFLFEYFSETQRNKGNFPGRFSGRQFSNSRSEMNVSTLELGDSALYLCASSLAGAYNEQFFGPGTRLTVL.